Presented here are 11 T cell receptor beta chains from one specimen sequenced in a study of blood T cell repertoires in COVID-19. The data were produced by immunoSEQ multiplex PCR, yet TCRdb's version contains in-frame clones alone and is incomplete. In the table there are approximately 110,000 clones, approximately 90% of which are singletons. Sequences were obtained from peripheral blood. The receptors here all came from a human donor in a cohort sampled during active COVID-19.

V and J are TRBV7-8 and TRBJ1-5; tentative D call: TRBD1 (6 bases). CDR3 length: 15 residues. Germline loops: CDR1 SGHVS, CDR2 FQNEAQ. Deletions cut 5 bases from V and 1 base from J, with 12 bases between. DNA of the CDR3: TGTGCCAGCAGCAAAAGGGGGGGAAGCAATCAGCCCCAGCATTTT. It yields the protein CASSKRGGSNQPQHF.

In DNA form, the CDR3 reads TGTGCCAGCAGCCAAGATTCGGCGCAGCGGCTGTTTTTT. Encoded protein: CASSQDSAQRLFF. The V and J genes are TRBV4-2 and TRBJ2-2; D gene ambiguous. V dropped 0 bases and J dropped 13 bases, with 12 bases sitting between them. This CDR3 is built from 13 residues. Germline lookup yields CDR1 LGHNA and CDR2 YNFKEQ.

J is TRBJ2-7 and V is TRBV27; perhaps TRBD1 as D (5 bases). Trimming cost V 7 bases and J 4 bases, with 23 bases left between them. There are 16 residues in the CDR3. The germline V gene has CDR1 MNHEY and CDR2 SMNVEV (reference sequence). The chain's CDR3 is CASTPALGAGKYEQYF. CDR3 nucleotides: TGTGCCAGCACCCCGGCACTTGGGGCAGGGAAGTACGAGCAGTACTTC.

This rearrangement joins TRBV5-8 to TRBJ1-4, with D uncertain. V was trimmed by 7 bases and J by 3 bases, leaving 13 bases between them. The germline CDR1 and CDR2 sequences are SGHTS and YDEGEE. This CDR3 spans 14 amino acids. The CDR3 loop reads CASGHGEANEKLFF. CDR3 bases: TGTGCCAGCGGCCACGGGGAAGCTAATGAAAAACTGTTTTTT.

This rearrangement joins TRBV7-2 to TRBJ2-7, with D possibly being TRBD1 (6 bases). The CDR3 consists of 13 residues. The germline V gene has CDR1 SGHTA and CDR2 FQGNSA. V lost 5 bases, J lost 8 bases, and 16 bases lay in between. The CDR3 is CASSPLLGDKQYF. CDR3 DNA sequence: TGTGCCAGCAGCCCATTACTAGGGGACAAGCAGTACTTC.

Comment on this clone: A read error may produce the germline difference seen at one junction end. The chain is built from TRBV28 and TRBJ1-3; weak D call: TRBD1 (5 bases). Germline values: CDR1 MDHEN, CDR2 SYDVKM. The CDR3 contains 10 residues. CDR3 nucleotide sequence: TGTGCCAGCGGAGCCGGGACTGCCAATTTT. This codes for CASGAGTANF.

The chain joins TRBV5-1 to TRBJ1-3; the match to TRBD1 covers 7 bases. V trimming: 0 bases; J trimming: 0 bases; junction bases outside the gene matches: 6. Per germline, CDR1 SGHRS and CDR2 YFSETQ. CDR3 length: 17 amino acids. The CDR3 here is CASSLEGDSYSGNTIYF. The CDR3 DNA follows: TGCGCCAGCAGCTTGGAAGGGGACAGCTACTCTGGAAACACCATATATTTT.

The CDR3 loop is CAISASREFNEQFF. The CDR3 DNA follows: TGTGCCATCAGTGCCTCGCGGGAGTTCAATGAGCAGTTCTTC. The rearrangement uses TRBV10-3 and TRBJ2-1; 7 bases are a match to TRBD2. Losses at the gene ends were 4 bases for V and 6 bases for J; bases not matched to a gene: 6. This CDR3 contains 14 residues. Germline assignment: CDR1 ENHRY and CDR2 SYGVKD.

This clone was detected only once. This chain connects TRBV2 to TRBJ1-2, with D perhaps matching TRBD1 (6 bases). Trimming left V 0 bases short and J 5 bases short, with 22 bases between. The CDR3 spans 18 residues. Germline V gene sequence: CDR1 SNHLY, CDR2 FYNNEI. The CDR3 reads CASSEAQAGETLFYGYTF. In DNA, the CDR3 is TGTGCCAGCAGTGAAGCGCAGGCAGGGGAAACCCTTTTTTATGGCTACACCTTC.

The chain is built from TRBV10-1 and TRBJ2-5; D might be TRBD2 (6 bases). The CDR3 runs 14 residues. From germline, CDR1 is WNHNN and CDR2 SYGVQD (reference sequence). V was shortened by 4 bases and J by 3 bases, with 12 bases between the two germline ends. In nucleotides, the CDR3 is TGCGCCAGCAGTGGTGCACTAGCCAAAGAGACCCAGTACTTC. Translating gives CASSGALAKETQYF.

This rearrangement joins TRBV10-3 to TRBJ1-2, with 7 bases fitting TRBD1. The J segment lost 0 bases and the V segment lost 6 bases, leaving 13 bases of the junction unmatched. Germline CDR1 ENHRY, CDR2 SYGVKD. The CDR3 has 17 amino acids. The CDR3 nucleotides read TGTGCCATCAGCCCAGACAGGGTCGGTATAGCTAACTATGGCTACACCTTC. Its translation is CAISPDRVGIANYGYTF.